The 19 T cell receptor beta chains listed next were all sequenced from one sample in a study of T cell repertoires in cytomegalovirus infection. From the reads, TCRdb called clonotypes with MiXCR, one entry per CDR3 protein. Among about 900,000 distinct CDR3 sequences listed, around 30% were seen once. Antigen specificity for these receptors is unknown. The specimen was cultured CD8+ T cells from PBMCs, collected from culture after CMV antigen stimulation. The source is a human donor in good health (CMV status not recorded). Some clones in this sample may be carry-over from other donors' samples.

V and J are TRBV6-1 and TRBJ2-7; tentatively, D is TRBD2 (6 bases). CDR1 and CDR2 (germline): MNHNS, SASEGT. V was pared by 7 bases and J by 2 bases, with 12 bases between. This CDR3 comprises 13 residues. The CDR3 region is CASTWEATYEQYF. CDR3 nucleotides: TGTGCCAGCACCTGGGAGGCCACCTACGAGCAGTACTTC.

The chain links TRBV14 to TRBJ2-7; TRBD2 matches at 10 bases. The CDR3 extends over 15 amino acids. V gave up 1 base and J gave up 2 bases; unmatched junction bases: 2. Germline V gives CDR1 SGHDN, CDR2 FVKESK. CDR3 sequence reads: CASSQGAGGPYEQYV. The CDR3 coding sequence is TGTGCCAGCAGCCAAGGAGCGGGGGGGCCCTACGAGCAGTACGTC.

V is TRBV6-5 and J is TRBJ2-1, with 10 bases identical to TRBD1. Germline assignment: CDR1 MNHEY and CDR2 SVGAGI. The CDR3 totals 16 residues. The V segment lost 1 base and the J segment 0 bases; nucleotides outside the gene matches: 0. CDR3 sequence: CASSYWTGGSYNEQFF. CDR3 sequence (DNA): TGTGCCAGCAGTTACTGGACAGGGGGCTCCTACAATGAGCAGTTCTTC.

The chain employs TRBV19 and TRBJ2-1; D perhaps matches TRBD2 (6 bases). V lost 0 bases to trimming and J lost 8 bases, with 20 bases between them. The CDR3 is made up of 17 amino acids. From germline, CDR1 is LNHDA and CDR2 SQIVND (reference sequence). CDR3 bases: TGTGCCAGTAGTATAGACAGGCGGACCGATTGGGGGGATGAGCAGTTCTTC. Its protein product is CASSIDRRTDWGDEQFF.

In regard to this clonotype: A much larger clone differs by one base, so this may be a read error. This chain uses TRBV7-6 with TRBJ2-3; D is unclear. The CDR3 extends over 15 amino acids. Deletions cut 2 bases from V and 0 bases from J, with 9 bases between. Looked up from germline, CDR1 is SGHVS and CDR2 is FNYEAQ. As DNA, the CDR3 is TGTGCCAGCAGCTTAAAGGACGGGAGCACAGATACGCAGTATTTT. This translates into CASSLKDGSTDTQYF. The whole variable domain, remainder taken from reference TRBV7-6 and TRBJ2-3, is GAGVSQSPRYKVTKRGQDVALRCDPISGHVSLYWYRQALGQGPEFLTYFNYEAQQDKSGLPNDRFSAERPEGSISTLTIQRTEQRDSAMYRCASSLKDGSTDTQYFGPGTRLTVL.

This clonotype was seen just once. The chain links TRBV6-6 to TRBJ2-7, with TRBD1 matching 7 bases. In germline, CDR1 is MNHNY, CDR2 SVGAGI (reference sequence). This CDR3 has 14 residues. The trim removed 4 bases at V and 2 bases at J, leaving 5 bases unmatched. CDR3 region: CASSSGQATYEQYV. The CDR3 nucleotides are TGTGCCAGCAGTTCAGGACAGGCGACCTACGAGCAGTACGTC.

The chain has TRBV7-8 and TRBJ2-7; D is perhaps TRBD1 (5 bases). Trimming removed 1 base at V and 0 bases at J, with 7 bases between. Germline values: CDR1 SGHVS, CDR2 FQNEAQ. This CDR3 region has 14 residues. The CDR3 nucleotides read TGTGCCAGCAGCTTAGAGCAGGGCTCCTACGAGCAGTACGTC. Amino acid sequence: CASSLEQGSYEQYV.

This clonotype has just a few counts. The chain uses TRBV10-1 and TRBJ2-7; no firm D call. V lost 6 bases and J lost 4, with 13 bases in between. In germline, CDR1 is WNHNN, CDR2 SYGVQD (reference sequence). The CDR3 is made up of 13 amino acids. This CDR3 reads CASSDGISYEQYF. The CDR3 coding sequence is TGCGCCAGCAGCGATGGTATCTCTTACGAGCAGTACTTC.

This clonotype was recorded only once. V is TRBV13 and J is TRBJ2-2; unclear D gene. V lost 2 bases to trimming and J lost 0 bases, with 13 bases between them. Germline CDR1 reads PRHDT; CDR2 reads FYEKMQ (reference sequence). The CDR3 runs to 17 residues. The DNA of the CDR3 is TGTGCCAGCAGCTTAAGTCAGGTCCTCGCGAACACCGGGGAGCTGTTTTTT. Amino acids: CASSLSQVLANTGELFF. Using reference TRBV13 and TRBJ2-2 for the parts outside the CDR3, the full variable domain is AAGVIQSPRHLIKEKRETATLKCYPIPRHDTVYWYQQGPGQDPQFLISFYEKMQSDKGSIPDRFSAQQFSDYHSELNMSSLELGDSALYFCASSLSQVLANTGELFFGEGSRLTVL.

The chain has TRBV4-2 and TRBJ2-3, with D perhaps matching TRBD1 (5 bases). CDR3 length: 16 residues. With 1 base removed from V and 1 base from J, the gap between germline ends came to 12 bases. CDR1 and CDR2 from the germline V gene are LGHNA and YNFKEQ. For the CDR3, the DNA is TGTGCCAGCAGCCAAGCGTCTATGGGGCGCACAGATACGCAGTATTTT. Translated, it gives CASSQASMGRTDTQYF.

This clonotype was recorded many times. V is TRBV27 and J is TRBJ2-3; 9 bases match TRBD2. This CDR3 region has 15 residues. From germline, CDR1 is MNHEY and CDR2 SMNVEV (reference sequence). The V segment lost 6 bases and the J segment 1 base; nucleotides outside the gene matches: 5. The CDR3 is CASSLQREGTDTQYF. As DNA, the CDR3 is TGTGCCAGCAGCCTCCAGCGGGAGGGCACAGATACGCAGTATTTT.

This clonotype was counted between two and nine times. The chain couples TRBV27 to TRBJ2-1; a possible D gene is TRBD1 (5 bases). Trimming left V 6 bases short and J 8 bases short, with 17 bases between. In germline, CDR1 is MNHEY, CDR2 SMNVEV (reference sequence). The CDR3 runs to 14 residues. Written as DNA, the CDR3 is TGTGCCAGCAGCTTCTCAGGGAAGTGGTATGAGCAGTTCTTC. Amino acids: CASSFSGKWYEQFF.

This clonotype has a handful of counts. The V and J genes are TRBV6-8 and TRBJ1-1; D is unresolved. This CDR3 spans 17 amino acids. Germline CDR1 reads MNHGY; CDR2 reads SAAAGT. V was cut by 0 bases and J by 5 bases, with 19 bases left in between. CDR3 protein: CASSYSRGREGCTEAFF. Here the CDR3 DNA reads TGTGCCAGCAGTTACTCCCGGGGTAGGGAGGGTTGTACTGAAGCTTTCTTT.

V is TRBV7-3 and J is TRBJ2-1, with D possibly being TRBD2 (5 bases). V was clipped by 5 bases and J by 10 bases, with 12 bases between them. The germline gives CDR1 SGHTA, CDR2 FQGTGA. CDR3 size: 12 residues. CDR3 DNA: TGTGCCAGCAGCCACGGAGCGGAGGAGCAGTTCTTC. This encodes CASSHGAEEQFF.

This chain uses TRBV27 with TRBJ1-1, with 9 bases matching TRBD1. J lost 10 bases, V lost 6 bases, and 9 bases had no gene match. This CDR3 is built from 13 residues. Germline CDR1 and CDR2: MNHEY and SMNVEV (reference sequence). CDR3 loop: CASRPGQGDGAFF. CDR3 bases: TGTGCCAGCAGACCGGGACAGGGAGACGGAGCTTTCTTT.

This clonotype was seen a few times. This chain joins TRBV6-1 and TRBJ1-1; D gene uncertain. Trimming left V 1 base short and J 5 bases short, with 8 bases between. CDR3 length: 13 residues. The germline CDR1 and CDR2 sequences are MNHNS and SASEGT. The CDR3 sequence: CASSEVGGTEAFF. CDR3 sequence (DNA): TGTGCCAGCAGTGAAGTCGGAGGGACTGAAGCTTTCTTT.

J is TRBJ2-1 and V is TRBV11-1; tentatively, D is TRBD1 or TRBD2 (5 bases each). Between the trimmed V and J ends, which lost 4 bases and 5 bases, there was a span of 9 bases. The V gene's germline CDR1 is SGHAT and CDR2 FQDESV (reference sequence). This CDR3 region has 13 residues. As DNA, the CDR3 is TGTGCCAGCAGCTCCAGGGACCACAATGAGCAGTTCTTC. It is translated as CASSSRDHNEQFF.

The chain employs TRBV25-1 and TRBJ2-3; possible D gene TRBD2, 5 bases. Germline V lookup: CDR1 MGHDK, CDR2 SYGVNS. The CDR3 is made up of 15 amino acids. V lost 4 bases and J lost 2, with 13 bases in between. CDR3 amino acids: CASSAASGFTDTQYF. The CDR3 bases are TGTGCCAGCAGTGCTGCGAGCGGATTCACAGATACGCAGTATTTT.

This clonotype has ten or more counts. In DNA, the CDR3 is TGTGCCAGCAGCTTTCAGACAGGAGCATACAAAAACATTCAGTACTTC. Its translation: CASSFQTGAYKNIQYF. The J gene is TRBJ2-4, the V gene TRBV7-2; D is perhaps TRBD1 (6 bases). The CDR3 contains 16 residues. Trimming removed 3 bases from V and 3 bases from J, with 15 bases in between. Germline lookup yields CDR1 SGHTA and CDR2 FQGNSA.